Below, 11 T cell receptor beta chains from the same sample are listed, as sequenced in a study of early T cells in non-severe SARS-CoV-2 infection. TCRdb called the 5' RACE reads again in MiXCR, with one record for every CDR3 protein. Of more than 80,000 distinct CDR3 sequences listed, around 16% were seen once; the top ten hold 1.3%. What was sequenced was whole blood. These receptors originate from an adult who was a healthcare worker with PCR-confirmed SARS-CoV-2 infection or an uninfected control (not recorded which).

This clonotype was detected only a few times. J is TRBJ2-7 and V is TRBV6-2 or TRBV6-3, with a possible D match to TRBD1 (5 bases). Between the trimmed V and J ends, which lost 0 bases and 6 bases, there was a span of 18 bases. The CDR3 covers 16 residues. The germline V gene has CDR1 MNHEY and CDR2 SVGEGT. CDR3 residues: CASSYSRSRVGIEQYF. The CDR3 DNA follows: TGTGCCAGCAGTTACTCGAGATCCAGGGTCGGTATCGAGCAGTACTTC.

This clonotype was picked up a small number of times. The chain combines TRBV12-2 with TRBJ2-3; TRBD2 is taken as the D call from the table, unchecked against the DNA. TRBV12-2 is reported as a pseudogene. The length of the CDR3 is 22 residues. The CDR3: CASRPGSLVSGGPWGSTDTQYF. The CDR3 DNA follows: TGTGCAAGTCGCCCAGGCTCCCTCGTGTCGGGGGGGCCTTGGGGGAGCACAGATACGCAGTATTTT.

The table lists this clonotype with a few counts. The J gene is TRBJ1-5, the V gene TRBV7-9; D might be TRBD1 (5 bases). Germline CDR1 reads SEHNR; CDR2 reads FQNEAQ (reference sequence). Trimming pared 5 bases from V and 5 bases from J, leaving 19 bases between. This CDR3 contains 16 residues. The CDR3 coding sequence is TGTGCCAGCAGCCACTACCTTGGACAAGCAGATCAGCCCCAGCATTTT. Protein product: CASSHYLGQADQPQHF.

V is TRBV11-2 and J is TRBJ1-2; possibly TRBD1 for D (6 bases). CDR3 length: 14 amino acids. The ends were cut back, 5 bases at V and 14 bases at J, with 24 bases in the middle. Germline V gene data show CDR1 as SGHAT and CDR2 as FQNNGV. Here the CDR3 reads CASSSSSLGGGETF. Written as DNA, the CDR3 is TGTGCCAGCAGCAGCTCAAGCCTCGGGGGCGGCGAGACCTTC.

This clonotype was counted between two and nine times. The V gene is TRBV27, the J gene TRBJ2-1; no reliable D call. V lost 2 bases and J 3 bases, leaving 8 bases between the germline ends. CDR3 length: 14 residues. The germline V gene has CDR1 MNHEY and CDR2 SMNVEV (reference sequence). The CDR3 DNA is TGTGCCAGCAGTTTACCCCCTGGCTACAATGAGCAGTTCTTC. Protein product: CASSLPPGYNEQFF.

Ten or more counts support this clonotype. CDR3 sequence reads: CASSVYLMNTEAFF. Written as DNA, the CDR3 is TGTGCCAGCAGTGTGTATCTCATGAACACTGAAGCTTTCTTT. The chain is built from TRBV2 and TRBJ1-1; D is ambiguous. Germline V CDR1 and CDR2: SNHLY, FYNNEI. The V and J ends lost 4 bases and 0 bases respectively, with 9 bases between them. The CDR3 is 14 amino acids.

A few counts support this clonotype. CDR3 protein: CASSFRKVANTEAFF. CDR3 sequence (DNA): TGTGCCAGCAGCTTCAGGAAGGTGGCGAACACTGAAGCTTTCTTT. V is TRBV11-2 and J is TRBJ1-1; no clear D. The CDR3 length is 15 residues. Germline V CDR1 and CDR2: SGHAT, FQNNGV. V was clipped by 3 bases and J by 1 base, with 12 bases between them.

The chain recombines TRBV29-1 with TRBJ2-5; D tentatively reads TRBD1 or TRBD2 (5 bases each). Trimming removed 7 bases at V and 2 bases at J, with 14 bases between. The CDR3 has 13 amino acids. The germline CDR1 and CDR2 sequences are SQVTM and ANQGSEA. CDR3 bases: TGCAGCGCCGGGGACCGTAGTCAAGAGACCCAGTACTTC. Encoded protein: CSAGDRSQETQYF.

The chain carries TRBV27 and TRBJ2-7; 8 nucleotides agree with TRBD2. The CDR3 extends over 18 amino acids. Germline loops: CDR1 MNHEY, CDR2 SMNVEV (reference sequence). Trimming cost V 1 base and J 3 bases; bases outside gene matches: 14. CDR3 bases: TGTGCCAGCAGTTTATTCCCCTCCATCGGGAGGGCCTTCTACGAGCAGTACTTC. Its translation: CASSLFPSIGRAFYEQYF.

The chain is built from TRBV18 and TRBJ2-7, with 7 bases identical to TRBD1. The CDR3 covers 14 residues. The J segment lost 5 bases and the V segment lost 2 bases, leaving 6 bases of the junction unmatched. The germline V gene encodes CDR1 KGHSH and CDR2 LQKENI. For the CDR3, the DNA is TGTGCCAGCTCACCAAACAGGGGTTCGGACGAGCAGTACTTC. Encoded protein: CASSPNRGSDEQYF.

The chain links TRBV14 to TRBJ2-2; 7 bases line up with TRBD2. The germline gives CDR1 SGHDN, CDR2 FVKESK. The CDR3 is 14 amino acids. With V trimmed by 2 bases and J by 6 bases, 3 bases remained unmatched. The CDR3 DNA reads TGTGCCAGCAGCCAACTCACTAGCGCCGGGGAGCTGTTTTTT. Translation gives CASSQLTSAGELFF.